The next 5 T cell receptor beta chains were all read from a single sample in a study of metastatic and nonmetastatic thyroid tumors. All patients were treatment-naive before thyroid surgery. With MiXCR, TCRdb reprocessed the PCR reads. The data show about 4,600 clones, approximately 19% seen once. Specimen: adjacent normal tissue. These receptors were taken from a male donor with papillary thyroid cancer or a benign thyroid nodule (not recorded which). Some clones in this sample may be carry-over from other donors' samples.

This clone showed up just a few times. The J gene is TRBJ1-4, the V gene TRBV27; D gene uncertain. The V end was cut by 5 bases, the J end by 0 bases, with 10 bases between. This CDR3 spans 15 amino acids. Germline V CDR1 and CDR2: MNHEY, SMNVEV (reference sequence). CDR3 in amino acids: CASSETPATNEKLFF. The CDR3 bases are TGTGCCAGCAGTGAGACCCCCGCAACTAATGAAAAACTGTTTTTT.

Remarks on this clone: A much larger clone lies a single base off, so this may be a read error. This chain joins TRBV6-1 and TRBJ2-7, with D unclear. The CDR3 has 16 amino acids. Germline loops: CDR1 MNHNS, CDR2 SASEGT. CDR3 region: CANSVVYGDGRNEQYF. The CDR3 DNA reads TGTGCCAACAGTGTTGTGTATGGTGACGGACGGAACGAGCAGTACTTC.

The chain recombines TRBV4-1 with TRBJ2-1; D not resolved. The germline V gene has CDR1 MGHRA and CDR2 YSYEKL. The CDR3 loop spans 12 amino acids. Trimming took 2 bases from V and 10 from J, leaving 9 bases between them. DNA for the CDR3: TGCGCCAGCAGCCAACTAGGGATCGAGCAGTTCTTC. It specifies CASSQLGIEQFF.

The chain links TRBV28 to TRBJ2-7; 7 bases line up with TRBD1. The CDR3 consists of 14 residues. Germline V gives CDR1 MDHEN, CDR2 SYDVKM. The V segment lost 6 bases and the J segment 3 bases; nucleotides outside the gene matches: 8. CDR3 nucleotide sequence: TGTGCCAGCAGGCGACAGGGAAAAGTCTACGAGCAGTACGTC. Translated, it gives CASRRQGKVYEQYV.

J is TRBJ1-1 and V is TRBV3-1; D is unclear. Germline lookup yields CDR1 LGHDT and CDR2 YNNKEL (reference sequence). V lost 0 bases to trimming and J lost 1 base, with 9 bases between them. CDR3 length: 15 amino acids. The chain's CDR3 is CASSQDMGSNTEAFF. CDR3 nucleotide sequence: TGTGCCAGCAGCCAAGATATGGGGTCGAACACTGAAGCTTTCTTT.